This paragraph covers one T cell receptor beta chain sequence. The antigen is unknown. J lost 5 bases, V lost 0 bases, and 6 bases had no gene match. The CDR3 runs 15 residues. The germline V gene has CDR1 LNHNV and CDR2 YYDKDF (reference sequence). The entry originates in a study of cytomegalovirus exposure and HLA in healthy donors. Study-wide points: While the bulk of TCR sequences proved rare, some public TCRs turned up in many donors. Specificity for CMV antigens was confirmed in vitro for a few of the CMV-associated chains. The presence/absence work took it that sequencing depth was about the same across donors. Later on, an analysis tied approximately 17,000 TCR beta sequences to HLA alleles at 0.05 false discovery rate.

PCR primers comprised 60 Vbeta and 13 Jbeta primers. Sequencing was performed with immunoSEQ multiplex PCR; in TCRdb, only in-frame clones are kept and a portion is missing. Of about 140,000 clones detected, 79% appear once; the ten largest clones hold about 3.1%. The clonotype was recovered from a female donor in good health and CMV-seronegative. The chain has TRBV15 and TRBJ2-7, with TRBD1 identical over 8 bases. Sample: PBMCs. The CDR3 DNA reads as TGTGCCACCAGCAGAGATCAGGGGGCGACCCACGAGCAGTACTTC. It codes for CATSRDQGATHEQYF.